These 15 T cell receptor beta chains were all obtained from the same sample, sequenced in a study of cytomegalovirus exposure and HLA in healthy donors. 60 Vbeta and 13 Jbeta primers were used in PCR. Generated by immunoSEQ multiplex PCR, the TCRdb table keeps only in-frame clones and is missing some. Here the sample spans some 190,000 clones, roughly 80% being singletons. Sequenced: PBMCs. The source of these receptors is a woman aged 30 to 39 in good health and CMV-seropositive.

This chain joins TRBV18 and TRBJ1-5; TRBD1 might be the D (6 bases). This CDR3 region has 15 residues. Between the trimmed V and J ends, which lost 2 bases and 5 bases, there was a span of 13 bases. Germline V gene lookup returns CDR1 KGHSH and CDR2 LQKENI. The chain's CDR3 is CASSPEQGAYQPQHF. The DNA of the CDR3 is TGTGCCAGCTCACCAGAACAGGGAGCGTATCAGCCCCAGCATTTT.

As to this clone: This sample includes further DNA sequences coding for the same CDR3. The rearrangement joins TRBV7-9 to TRBJ2-5; TRBD2 agrees at 11 bases. Germline V CDR1 and CDR2: SEHNR, FQNEAQ (reference sequence). The CDR3 is 15 residues long. J lost 9 bases, V lost 3 bases, and 9 bases had no gene match. CDR3 DNA: TGTGCCAGCAGCTTTACTAGCGGGGGTGGTTTGGCCCAGTACTTC. Its translation: CASSFTSGGGLAQYF.

This chain joins TRBV18 and TRBJ1-1; no clear D gene. CDR1 is KGHSH and CDR2 is LQKENI in the germline V gene. The CDR3 is 15 residues long. Trimming shortened V by 5 bases and J by 5 bases, and 18 bases separated the two germline ends. The CDR3 loop is CASSYAGRRTTEAFF. The CDR3 region has the DNA TGTGCCAGCTCATACGCGGGCCGGAGGACGACTGAAGCTTTCTTT.

V gene TRBV4-3 combines with J gene TRBJ2-5; TRBD2 aligns across 12 bases. This CDR3 contains 13 residues. CDR1 is LGHNA and CDR2 is YSLEER in the germline V gene. V was clipped by 6 bases and J by 11 bases; unmatched bases: 7. The CDR3 is CASSRTSGMGQYF. In DNA form, the CDR3 reads TGCGCCAGCAGTCGGACTAGCGGGATGGGGCAGTACTTC.

The CDR3 sequence: CASSFKVGDYEQYF. In DNA, the CDR3 is TGTGCCAGCAGCTTTAAGGTCGGGGACTACGAGCAGTACTTC. V gene TRBV5-4 combines with J gene TRBJ2-7, with D possibly matching TRBD2 (5 bases). The CDR3 loop spans 14 amino acids. Trimming shortened V by 2 bases and J by 3 bases, and 12 bases separated the two germline ends. Germline V gives CDR1 SGHNT, CDR2 YYREEE (reference sequence). The full variable domain, completed using reference TRBV5-4 and TRBJ2-7, is ETGVTQSPTHLIKTRGQQVTLRCSSQSGHNTVSWYQQALGQGPQFIFQYYREEENGRGNFPPRFSGLQFPNYSSELNVNALELDDSALYLCASSFKVGDYEQYFGPGTRLTVT.

V and J are TRBV19 and TRBJ2-1, with a weak D call TRBD2 (7 bases). This CDR3 has 16 residues. Looked up from germline, CDR1 is LNHDA and CDR2 is SQIVND (reference sequence). Trimming left V 1 base short and J 7 bases short, with 17 bases between. The DNA of the CDR3 is TGTGCCAGTAGTATAGGTGCGGGGGCCCCACGGAATGAGCAGTTCTTC. Its translation: CASSIGAGAPRNEQFF.

The J gene is TRBJ1-1, the V gene TRBV9; 9 positions agree with TRBD1. Germline CDR1 SGDLS, CDR2 YYNGEE. Trimming removed 0 bases from V and 4 bases from J; junction bases left unmatched: 1. The length of the CDR3 is 14 residues. The DNA of the CDR3 is TGTGCCAGCAGCGTAGGGGACAGGGCCACTGAAGCTTTCTTT. Amino acid sequence: CASSVGDRATEAFF.

V usage is TRBV27 and J usage is TRBJ1-1, with 9 bases matching TRBD1. The CDR3 is 16 amino acids. Germline assignment: CDR1 MNHEY and CDR2 SMNVEV (reference sequence). The V gene end was trimmed by 6 bases and the J gene end by 4 bases; junction bases not matched to a gene: 12. CDR3 amino acids: CASSRSWGQGGTEAFF. CDR3 bases: TGTGCCAGCAGCCGAAGTTGGGGACAGGGAGGCACTGAAGCTTTCTTT.

The chain recombines TRBV7-2 with TRBJ2-1; 7 nucleotides align to TRBD1. The V gene's germline CDR1 is SGHTA and CDR2 FQGNSA. Germline trimming cut 3 bases from V and 7 bases from J; bases unmatched to any gene: 9. This CDR3 spans 15 amino acids. CDR3 amino acids: CASSFSGTVTNEQFF. The CDR3 DNA reads as TGTGCCAGCAGCTTCTCCGGGACAGTCACTAATGAGCAGTTCTTC.

CDR3 DNA: TGTGCCAGCAGCCAATCAGAAAAAGGGGACACTGAAGCTTTCTTT. It codes for CASSQSEKGDTEAFF. This chain connects TRBV4-2 to TRBJ1-1, with D maybe TRBD1 (5 bases). The CDR3 has 15 residues. Trimming left V 2 bases short and J 3 bases short, with 13 bases between. Germline assignment: CDR1 LGHNA and CDR2 YNFKEQ.

This clone was observed a handful of times. V and J are TRBV18 and TRBJ1-1, with D tentatively TRBD1 (6 bases). Germline V gene lookup returns CDR1 KGHSH and CDR2 LQKENI. The V gene lost 6 bases and the J gene lost 7 bases, with 12 bases spanning the gap. This CDR3 spans 12 amino acids. The CDR3 protein is CASSRTEVEAFF. The CDR3 DNA follows: TGTGCCAGCTCTCGGACAGAGGTTGAAGCTTTCTTT. Supplemented by reference TRBV18 and TRBJ1-1, the full variable domain reads NAGVMQNPRHLVRRRGQEARLRCSPMKGHSHVYWYRQLPEEGLKFMVYLQKENIIDESGMPKERFSAEFPKEGPSILRIQQVVRGDSAAYFCASSRTEVEAFFGQGTRLTVV.

The chain combines TRBV6-4 with TRBJ1-2; the D gene is possibly TRBD1 (5 bases). Trimming pared 2 bases from V and 7 bases from J, leaving 11 bases between. Germline values: CDR1 MRHNA, CDR2 SNTAGT. CDR3 length equals 13 residues. The CDR3 bases are TGTGCCAGCAGTGACATGGGGCTGGGTGGCTACACCTTC. It codes for CASSDMGLGGYTF.

The chain has TRBV5-1 and TRBJ2-2, with 7 positions matching TRBD2. There are 16 residues in the CDR3. J was trimmed by 3 bases and V by 4 bases; bases with no gene match: 9. Germline V gene lookup returns CDR1 SGHRS and CDR2 YFSETQ. CDR3: CASSQSRGGYTGELFF. The CDR3 DNA is TGCGCCAGCAGCCAATCAAGGGGAGGGTACACCGGGGAGCTGTTTTTT.

This clone turned up a few times. J is TRBJ2-5 and V is TRBV7-9, with D possibly matching TRBD2 (7 bases). Trimming took 1 base from V and 1 from J, leaving 13 bases between them. Per the germline V gene, CDR1 is SEHNR and CDR2 is FQNEAQ (reference sequence). This CDR3 has 16 residues. CDR3 in amino acids: CASSLGGGGRQETQYF. The CDR3 coding sequence is TGTGCCAGCAGCTTAGGTGGCGGGGGCCGCCAAGAGACCCAGTACTTC.

In this sample, this clone turned up a few times. The J gene is TRBJ1-4, the V gene TRBV18, with D unresolved. This CDR3 has 13 amino acids. The V end lost 1 base, the J end lost 6 bases, and 6 bases lay between the germline ends. The germline V gene has CDR1 KGHSH and CDR2 LQKENI. The DNA for the CDR3 is TGTGCCAGCTCACCACTACCGGATGAAAAACTGTTTTTT. This codes for CASSPLPDEKLFF.